Sequencing of this TCR beta chain was carried out in a study of T cells expressing NK-cell markers. TCRdb re-called the 5' RACE reads; every CDR3 protein appears as one record, without DNA. Across 550,000 to 600,000 distinct CDR3 sequences, the top ten clones capture roughly 3.6% of the sample. Overall study findings and caveats: Of the CD8+ T cells in 5 to 7 donors, roughly 1.0-7.5% belonged to dominant NKG2C+ clonotypes. Whether expanded NKG2C+ T cell clones were HCMV specific stayed uncertain.

As for this clonotype: Its antigen is currently unknown.

This CDR3 is 14 amino acids long. Germline-derived CDR1 and CDR2 are KGHDR and SFDVKD. The TCR comes from a man between 18 and 35 years old in good health. The sequenced material came from blood T cells: a sorted CD56 or NKG2C T cell subset, CD4+ or CD8+ T cells, or bulk PBMC T cells (not recorded which). The chain employs TRBV24-1 and TRBJ2-2; TCRdb reports TRBD2, a call that lacks DNA to check it against. CDR3 residues: CATSREGPPGELFF.